These T cell receptor beta chains were read from a single sample in a study of CD8 T cells in ankylosing spondylitis. Using its own MiXCR run on the 5' RACE reads, TCRdb lists one record per CDR3 protein. Of about 400,000 distinct CDR3 sequences in the sample, approximately 20% are singletons; the top ten hold about a sixth. The sequencing input was blood, either unsorted or a sorted T cell fraction (not recorded which). The receptors were gathered from a male donor with ankylosing spondylitis. The CDR3 runs from the conserved cysteine through the conserved F or W. D genes are given only for firm matches. Rows may omit the clone size; those that give it use once, few, many or a size class.

clone_size,j_call,d_call,v_call,cdr3_nt,cdr3_aa
.,TRBJ1-1,.,TRBV6-2/TRBV6-3,TGTGCCAGCAGTTACCCAAATTGGGGAAAGACTGAAGCTTTCTTT,CASSYPNWGKTEAFF
.,TRBJ2-3,.,TRBV6-1,TGTGCCAGCAGTGTTGCCGCGGGGCGGACAGATATGCAGTATTTT,CASSVAAGRTDMQYF
many,TRBJ1-5,.,TRBV7-2,TGTGCCAGCAGCGAGACAGGTTTGAGCAATCAGCCCCAGCATTTT,CASSETGLSNQPQHF
.,TRBJ2-3,.,TRBV27,TGTGCCAGCAGGAAGATGGGGGTAGATACGCAGTATTTT,CASRKMGVDTQYF
few,TRBJ1-2,TRBD1,TRBV18,TGTGCCAACAGGGACGACAGGGAACATGGCTACACCTTC,CANRDDREHGYTF
few,TRBJ2-1,.,TRBV6-5,TGTGCCAGCAGTTACTCTTGGGGGAACAATGAGCAGTTCTTC,CASSYSWGNNEQFF
.,TRBJ2-2,.,TRBV29-1,TGCAGTGGGGGGGATGAACAGGGGTACGGCGGGGAGCTGTTTTTT,CSGGDEQGYGGELFF
few,TRBJ2-2,.,TRBV27,TGTGCCAGCAGTAGACCGTTTGGAGAGCTGTTTTTT,CASSRPFGELFF
few,TRBJ2-7,TRBD2,TRBV28,TGTGCCAGCAATCAATATACAGCGGGAGAGCGCTACGAGCAGTACTTC,CASNQYTAGERYEQYF
many,TRBJ2-1,TRBD1,TRBV7-3,TGTGCCAGCAGCGCGCTACCTCCGGGACAGGGGATCAATGAGCAGTTCTTC,CASSALPPGQGINEQFF
.,TRBJ2-7,.,TRBV28,TGTGCCAGCAGTTCGACAGTATCCTACGAGCAGTACTTC,CASSSTVSYEQYF
many,TRBJ2-1,.,TRBV29-1,TGCAGCACCCGGTTGCGGACTCCCTCCTACAATGAGCAGTTCTTC,CSTRLRTPSYNEQFF
.,TRBJ1-2,.,TRBV28,TGTGCCAGCAGTTTATCCGGGGGAATGGCATATGGCTACACCTTC,CASSLSGGMAYGYTF
few,TRBJ1-1,.,TRBV29-1,TGCAGCGTCGTGGGGGACACTCGGACTGAAGCTTTCTTT,CSVVGDTRTEAFF
.,TRBJ2-1,TRBD2,TRBV6-5,TGTGCCAGCAGTACTGCTAGCGGGAGTTACAATGAGCAGTTCTTC,CASSTASGSYNEQFF
few,TRBJ2-1,TRBD2,TRBV29-1,TGCAGCGTTGATAGCGGGGTACGAAACAATGAGCAGTTCTTC,CSVDSGVRNNEQFF
many,TRBJ2-3,TRBD2,TRBV29-1,TGCAGCGTCCCGCTTGCGGGAGCCCCTGATACGCAGTATTTT,CSVPLAGAPDTQYF
.,TRBJ1-6,.,TRBV7-2,TGTGCCAGCAGCCTGGTGGCAACAGGGTGGGAACTCCACTTT,CASSLVATGWELHF
.,TRBJ1-1,.,TRBV7-2,TGTGCCAGCAGCATTAACTTGGGACGGGTGCGCGGCACTGAAGCTTTCTTT,CASSINLGRVRGTEAFF
few,TRBJ1-5,TRBD1,TRBV20-1,TGCAGTGCTAGAGCTCCACAGGGGGCGAATCAGCCCCAGCATTTT,CSARAPQGANQPQHF
.,TRBJ1-6,TRBD1,TRBV20-1,TGCAGTGCTAGAATCGACAGGGCTGGTCAACGGTCACCCCTCCACTTT,CSARIDRAGQRSPLHF
few,TRBJ1-3,.,TRBV10-3,TGTGCCATCAGTGACGGAGTACTCTCTGGAAACACCATATATTTT,CAISDGVLSGNTIYF
once,TRBJ2-3,TRBD2,TRBV3-1,TGTGCCAGCAGCCAGTCACTAGCGGATACGCAGTATTTT,CASSQSLADTQYF
few,TRBJ2-1,.,TRBV5-1,TGCGCCAGCAGCTTGGTTGTGGATTTCTCCTACAATGAGCAGTTCTTC,CASSLVVDFSYNEQFF
.,TRBJ2-1,TRBD1,TRBV6-2/TRBV6-3,TGTGCCTCGGAACCAGCCGGGACAGGGTATTACAATGAGCAGTTCTTC,CASEPAGTGYYNEQFF
.,TRBJ2-5,.,TRBV29-1,TGCAGCGTACGCGGACTGGGGGAGACCCAGTACTTC,CSVRGLGETQYF
.,TRBJ2-5,.,TRBV10-2,TGCGCCAGCAGTGAGTCGGGCAGGGGCCAAGAGACCCAGTACTTC,CASSESGRGQETQYF
.,TRBJ2-7,.,TRBV5-1,TGCGCCAGCAGCAATCAGGCCGGTAACTCCTACGAGCAGTACTTC,CASSNQAGNSYEQYF
.,TRBJ2-7,.,TRBV18,TGTGCCAGCTCATCACAGGGCACCGGCTCCTACGAGCAGTACTTC,CASSSQGTGSYEQYF
few,TRBJ1-5,TRBD1,TRBV6-1,TGTGCCAGCACCCACGACAGGGCTAATCAGCCCCAGCATTTT,CASTHDRANQPQHF
few,TRBJ1-1,.,TRBV6-2/TRBV6-3,TGTGCCAGCAGTTACGGGGCCTATGGCCAGCCGAACACTGAAGCTTTCTTT,CASSYGAYGQPNTEAFF
once,TRBJ1-5,.,TRBV4-3,TGCGCCAGCAGCCCCTCGGGCCTTTATCAGCCCCAGCATTTT,CASSPSGLYQPQHF
many,TRBJ2-7,TRBD1,TRBV20-1,TGCAGTGCTAGAGAGGACAGGGGGCTTGACGAGCAGTACTTC,CSAREDRGLDEQYF
.,TRBJ1-2,.,TRBV4-2,TGTGCCAGCAGCCAAGGTCCCATTATGGGTGGCTACACCTTC,CASSQGPIMGGYTF
few,TRBJ1-3,.,TRBV7-9,TGTGCCAGCAGAATCCTCAGCTCTGGAAACACCATATATTTT,CASRILSSGNTIYF
few,TRBJ2-1,TRBD2,TRBV5-6,TGTGCCAGCAGCTCCCTTCTAGCGGGAGGGAGCAATGAGCAGTTCTTC,CASSSLLAGGSNEQFF
few,TRBJ2-3,.,TRBV9,TGTGCCAGCAGCCCAGGAGTTAATCCACGCACAGATACGCAGTATTTT,CASSPGVNPRTDTQYF
.,TRBJ2-5,TRBD1,TRBV24-1,TGTGCCACCAGTGATGACAGGGGGTCTAGAGAGACCCAGTACTTC,CATSDDRGSRETQYF
few,TRBJ2-7,TRBD1,TRBV27,TGTGCCAGCAGTTTCACCCCGGACAGGGGGCGTCGGGAGCAGTACTTC,CASSFTPDRGRREQYF
few,TRBJ2-3,TRBD2,TRBV12-5,TGTGCTAGTGGTTTGGGGAATAGCGGGGGAGGCACAGATACGCAGTATTTT,CASGLGNSGGGTDTQYF
.,TRBJ1-4,.,TRBV7-8,TGTGCCAGCACCTCAACTAATGAAAAACTGTTTTTT,CASTSTNEKLFF
.,TRBJ2-2,TRBD2,TRBV5-1,TGCGCCAGCAGCTCCCGACTAGCGGGAGTAACCGGGGAGCTGTTTTTT,CASSSRLAGVTGELFF
few,TRBJ2-2,TRBD2,TRBV9,TGTGCCAGCAGCACCCGACTAGCGGGAGACACCGGGGAGCTGTTTTTT,CASSTRLAGDTGELFF
.,TRBJ2-3,TRBD1,TRBV11-2,TGTGCCAGCAGCCTCGACAGGGGGCGAATAGATACGCAGTATTTT,CASSLDRGRIDTQYF
.,TRBJ1-5,.,TRBV28,TGTGCCACTCTGAGGCAGGGGATGAGTCAGCCCCAGCATTTT,CATLRQGMSQPQHF
.,TRBJ2-1,.,TRBV5-6,TGTGCCACCGGGACTCCCGGGGGTAATGAGCAGTTCTTC,CATGTPGGNEQFF
.,TRBJ1-4,TRBD1,TRBV5-1,TGCGCCAGCAGCCCGCAGGGGGCACCTAATGAAAAACTGTTTTTT,CASSPQGAPNEKLFF
.,TRBJ2-3,.,TRBV20-1,TGCAGTGCCGATTCACGTGGGGATACGCAGTATTTT,CSADSRGDTQYF
.,TRBJ2-6,.,TRBV12-3/TRBV12-4,TGTGCCAGCAGTAAGTCTACCTCTGGGGCCAACGTCCTGACTTTC,CASSKSTSGANVLTF
.,TRBJ2-1,.,TRBV12-5,TGTGCTAGTGGTTTGGTAGGAGGGCGCACGGGTAATGAGCAGTTCTTC,CASGLVGGRTGNEQFF
.,TRBJ2-7,.,TRBV19,TGTGCCTCCGGGGGGACAGATTCCTACGAGCAGTACTTC,CASGGTDSYEQYF